Following are 27 T cell receptor beta chains from one sample sequenced in a study of T cell repertoires in cytomegalovirus infection. TCRdb analysed the reads with MiXCR anew, one entry per CDR3 protein. Among 600,000 to 700,000 distinct CDR3 sequences listed, 30% to 35% were seen once. What these receptors recognize is not known. The sample was cultured PBMCs, taken from culture after CMV antigen stimulation. The receptor source for this set is a human donor in good health (CMV status not recorded). Some clones in this sample may be carry-over from other donors' samples.

This rearrangement joins TRBV4-2 to TRBJ2-2, with D maybe TRBD1 (6 bases). The CDR3 spans 16 residues. The germline CDR1 and CDR2 sequences are LGHNA and YNFKEQ. The ends were cut back, 4 bases at V and 5 bases at J, with 17 bases in the middle. The CDR3 loop is CASSREGVSQTGELFF. CDR3 coding DNA: TGTGCCAGCAGCCGAGAGGGGGTATCCCAAACCGGGGAGCTGTTTTTT.

This rearrangement joins TRBV27 to TRBJ2-7; possible D gene TRBD2, 5 bases. This CDR3 is built from 15 residues. Germline-derived CDR1 and CDR2 are MNHEY and SMNVEV (reference sequence). Trimming took 5 bases from V and 6 from J, leaving 20 bases between them. CDR3 in DNA: TGTGCCAGCAGTCCTCAAGGACTGCTCCCCATCGAGCAGTACTTC. Protein product: CASSPQGLLPIEQYF.

This clonotype was seen a handful of times. The CDR3 nucleotides are TGTGCCAGCAGTTACCGGAGGGACGAGACCCAGTACTTC. Translating gives CASSYRRDETQYF. The chain is built from TRBV6-6 and TRBJ2-5, with a weak D call TRBD2 (6 bases). Trimming left V 2 bases short and J 5 bases short, with 9 bases between. The length of the CDR3 is 13 residues. Germline CDR1 MNHNY, CDR2 SVGAGI (reference sequence).

As concerns this clonotype: The junction shows a germline mismatch at one end, possibly a read error. The V and J genes are TRBV6-1 and TRBJ2-5; no definite D call. Germline-derived CDR1 and CDR2 are MNHNS and SASEGT. The CDR3 length is 12 residues. This CDR3 is CTSSRTRETQYF. Here the CDR3 DNA reads TGTACCAGCAGTCGGACGAGAGAGACCCAGTACTTC.

This clonotype has only a few counts. The genes are TRBV7-2 and TRBJ2-3, with 8 bases lining up with TRBD2. The germline CDR1 and CDR2 sequences are SGHTA and FQGNSA. The CDR3 sequence is 16 residues long. The junction had 10 bases not matched to a gene; V was cut back by 0 bases and J by 8 bases. The CDR3 nucleotides are TGTGCCAGCAGCTTAGCCCGTACGGGGGGGGGTGGTACGCAGTATTTT. Its translation: CASSLARTGGGGTQYF.

The chain combines TRBV19 with TRBJ2-3; D is undetermined. Looked up from germline, CDR1 is LNHDA and CDR2 is SQIVND (reference sequence). The CDR3 length is 13 residues. Trimming removed 6 bases from V and 2 bases from J, with 9 bases in between. In nucleotides, the CDR3 is TGTGCCAGTAGGGCGGTAGTCACAGATACGCAGTATTTT. This codes for CASRAVVTDTQYF.

The chain carries TRBV6-1 and TRBJ1-6, with D uncertain. CDR1 and CDR2 (germline): MNHNS, SASEGT. V was pared by 0 bases and J by 5 bases, with 11 bases between. The CDR3 runs to 16 residues. The CDR3 DNA reads as TGTGCCAGCAGTGAAGCGGGAGATGTGGATAATTCACCCCTCCACTTT. Its protein product is CASSEAGDVDNSPLHF.

Only a few counts were recorded for this clonotype. The rearrangement uses TRBV10-3 and TRBJ1-1, with TRBD1 matching 9 bases. With 6 bases clipped from V and 10 bases from J, the junction kept 9 bases outside the gene matches. The V gene's germline CDR1 is ENHRY and CDR2 SYGVKD. This CDR3 comprises 13 residues. Here the CDR3 reads CAIRTGGDFGAFF. In DNA form, the CDR3 reads TGTGCCATCAGGACAGGGGGGGATTTCGGAGCTTTCTTT.

The chain joins TRBV7-9 to TRBJ2-7, with TRBD2 as a possible D gene (6 bases). Germline V lookup: CDR1 SEHNR, CDR2 FQNEAQ (reference sequence). This CDR3 comprises 15 residues. V lost 8 bases, J lost 3 bases, and 20 bases lay in between. The CDR3, as DNA: TGTGCCAGCCAGCCGGGAGACTCCCTGGGCTACGAGCAGTACTTC. Translation gives CASQPGDSLGYEQYF. Combining the CDR3 with reference TRBV7-9 and TRBJ2-7 gives the whole variable domain DTGVSQNPRHKITKRGQNVTFRCDPISEHNRLYWYRQTLGQGPEFLTYFQNEAQLEKSRLLSDRFSAERPKGSFSTLEIQRTEQGDSAMYLCASQPGDSLGYEQYFGPGTRLTVT.

The J gene is TRBJ1-6, the V gene TRBV2; possibly TRBD1 for D (6 bases). Germline V CDR1 and CDR2: SNHLY, FYNNEI. This CDR3 comprises 13 residues. V lost 6 bases and J 6 bases, leaving 9 bases between the germline ends. The CDR3: CASRGQVNSPLHF. The CDR3 DNA is TGTGCCAGCAGGGGACAAGTTAATTCACCCCTCCACTTT. Full variable domain (rest looked up from reference TRBV2 and TRBJ1-6): EPEVTQTPSHQVTQMGQEVILRCVPISNHLYFYWYRQILGQKVEFLVSFYNNEISEKSEIFDDQFSVERPDGSNFTLKIRSTKLEDSAMYFCASRGQVNSPLHFGNGTRLTVT.

The rearrangement joins TRBV6-2 or TRBV6-3 to TRBJ2-3; possibly TRBD1 for D (5 bases). This CDR3 region has 12 residues. Trimming left V 6 bases short and J 10 bases short, with 14 bases between. CDR1 MNHEY and CDR2 SVGEGT come from the germline V gene. CDR3 amino acids: CASRDTPPAQYF. The CDR3 DNA reads TGTGCCAGCAGGGACACGCCTCCAGCGCAGTATTTT.

The chain employs TRBV28 and TRBJ2-1; TRBD1 agrees at 9 bases. The CDR3 is made up of 15 amino acids. CDR1 and CDR2 from the germline V gene are MDHEN and SYDVKM. The V gene end was trimmed by 4 bases and the J gene end by 8 bases; junction bases not matched to a gene: 9. The CDR3 DNA follows: TGTGCCAGCAGTTATGGGGACAGGGAGTTGGATGAGCAGTTCTTC. Residues: CASSYGDRELDEQFF.

This clonotype was counted once. Because the CDR3 is missing its conserved closing phenylalanine or tryptophan, this is likely a read error. This chain links TRBV7-2 with TRBJ2-5; weak D call: TRBD2 (5 bases). The V end was cut by 5 bases, the J end by 4 bases, with 11 bases between. The CDR3 is 13 amino acids. Germline loops: CDR1 SGHTA, CDR2 FQGNSA. The CDR3 loop is CASSRGSRETQYL. CDR3 sequence (DNA): TGTGCCAGCAGCCGAGGGTCCCGAGAGACCCAGTACCTC.

The rearrangement joins TRBV2 to TRBJ2-7; D gene unclear. The CDR3 runs 12 residues. Germline-derived CDR1 and CDR2 are SNHLY and FYNNEI. V was pared by 7 bases and J by 0 bases, with 7 bases between. CDR3 sequence (DNA): TGTGCCAGCACGGGTTACTCCTACGAGCAGTACTTC. Protein sequence: CASTGYSYEQYF.

There are a few counts of this clonotype. CDR3 nucleotide sequence: TGTGGCTCCGGGAGGGGCACCGGGGAGCTGTTTTTT. Translation gives CGSGRGTGELFF. The chain couples TRBV7-2 to TRBJ2-2; the match to TRBD2 covers 8 bases. Per the germline V gene, CDR1 is SGHTA and CDR2 is FQGNSA. The CDR3 runs to 12 residues.

The chain uses TRBV19 and TRBJ1-5; 9 nucleotides align to TRBD1. The CDR3 is 19 residues long. The J segment lost 0 bases and the V segment lost 2 bases, leaving 11 bases of the junction unmatched. Germline assignment: CDR1 LNHDA and CDR2 SQIVND (reference sequence). CDR3 sequence reads: CASSIILTGGDTSNQPQHF. CDR3 nucleotide sequence: TGTGCCAGTAGTATAATCTTAACAGGGGGCGATACTAGCAATCAGCCCCAGCATTTT.

This clonotype showed up just a few times. Here the CDR3 reads CASSFRSGDTYEQYF. CDR3 DNA sequence: TGTGCCAGCAGTTTTCGTAGCGGGGACACCTACGAGCAGTACTTC. V gene TRBV27 combines with J gene TRBJ2-7; TRBD2 agrees at 8 bases. Looked up from germline, CDR1 is MNHEY and CDR2 is SMNVEV (reference sequence). CDR3 length: 15 amino acids. V was clipped by 3 bases and J by 2 bases; unmatched bases: 6.

This clonotype was seen a handful of times. The CDR3 coding sequence is TGCGCCAGCAGCCCCCAGGAGGGTCAAGAGACCCAGTACTTC. Its protein is CASSPQEGQETQYF. The rearrangement joins TRBV4-3 to TRBJ2-5, with D perhaps matching TRBD2 (6 bases). This CDR3 is 14 amino acids long. V was pared by 4 bases and J by 2 bases, with 11 bases between. Germline CDR1 and CDR2: LGHNA and YSLEER.

This clonotype was seen at least ten times. The chain couples TRBV7-8 to TRBJ1-1; D possibly corresponds to TRBD1 (5 bases). Trimming left V 0 bases short and J 6 bases short, with 17 bases between. CDR1 is SGHVS and CDR2 is FQNEAQ in the germline V gene. This CDR3 comprises 16 residues. In DNA form, the CDR3 reads TGTGCCAGCAGCTTAGCGCTTGGCAGAAGGGGTGCTGAAGCTTTCTTT. Encoded protein: CASSLALGRRGAEAFF.

This clonotype was observed a handful of times. The J gene is TRBJ2-1, the V gene TRBV6-2 or TRBV6-3, with TRBD2 identical over 10 bases. This CDR3 is 17 amino acids long. Trimming took 6 bases from V and 8 from J; bases not matched to a gene: 16. The germline CDR1 and CDR2 sequences are MNHEY and SVGEGT. The CDR3 DNA follows: TGTGCCAGCAGCCCGGCTAGCGGGAGAGTCAAACCTGATGAGCAGTTCTTC. Amino acids: CASSPASGRVKPDEQFF.

The genes are TRBV7-9 and TRBJ2-1; possible D gene TRBD1, 7 bases. Germline loops: CDR1 SEHNR, CDR2 FQNEAQ (reference sequence). The V and J ends lost 5 bases and 8 bases respectively, with 31 bases between them. This CDR3 contains 19 residues. CDR3 in amino acids: CASSPVIGGGLSYGDEQFF. CDR3 nucleotide sequence: TGTGCCAGCAGCCCAGTGATCGGAGGGGGCCTTAGTTATGGCGATGAGCAGTTCTTC.

V gene TRBV7-2 combines with J gene TRBJ2-3; D perhaps matches TRBD1 (6 bases). Germline V CDR1 and CDR2: SGHTA, FQGNSA. This CDR3 is built from 14 residues. Trimming took off 3 bases at V and 6 bases at J, with 13 bases between the two ends. CDR3 sequence: CASSFLRQADTQYF. The CDR3 bases are TGTGCCAGCAGCTTCCTCCGACAGGCGGATACGCAGTATTTT.

This chain connects TRBV6-1 to TRBJ2-3; 11 bases match TRBD2. The CDR3 is 18 amino acids. Trimming cost V 1 base and J 6 bases; bases outside gene matches: 12. Germline CDR1 MNHNS, CDR2 SASEGT. CDR3 sequence (DNA): TGTGCCAGCAGTGAAGTGGCCGCTAGCGGGGGGTTTCGGGATACGCAGTATTTT. Encoded protein: CASSEVAASGGFRDTQYF.

Only a few counts were recorded for this clonotype. J is TRBJ2-7 and V is TRBV7-2; D gene uncertain. Germline V gives CDR1 SGHTA, CDR2 FQGNSA. Deletions cut 5 bases from V and 5 bases from J, with 13 bases between. The CDR3 length is 13 residues. The CDR3 coding sequence is TGTGCCAGCAGCCCAGCTTTTTTGGACGAGCAGTACTTC. It is translated as CASSPAFLDEQYF.

This clonotype was counted a few times. V and J are TRBV12-3 or TRBV12-4 and TRBJ1-5, with TRBD1 identical over 7 bases. CDR3 length: 13 residues. After removal of 5 bases from V and 7 bases from J, the junction contained 5 bases not matched to a gene. CDR3 in DNA: TGTGCCAGCAGTCCGACAGGGATGCAGCCCCAGCATTTT. Translating gives CASSPTGMQPQHF.

This clonotype was counted a few times. J is TRBJ1-3 and V is TRBV12-3 or TRBV12-4; D ambiguous. CDR3 length equals 15 residues. Trimming left V 6 bases short and J 0 bases short, with 12 bases between. The DNA of the CDR3 is TGTGCCAGCAGAAAAAGGGCGAACTCTGGAAACACCATATATTTT. It is translated as CASRKRANSGNTIYF.

The rearrangement links TRBV19 to TRBJ1-5; TRBD1 agrees at 8 bases. CDR1 and CDR2 (germline): LNHDA, SQIVND (reference sequence). V shed 4 bases and J 5 bases; nucleotides not matched to a gene: 10. This CDR3 region has 16 residues. CDR3 DNA sequence: TGTGCCAGTAGTACGTTGCCGGGACAGGACTATCAGCCCCAGCATTTT. Amino acids: CASSTLPGQDYQPQHF.